This is a list of T cell receptor beta chains from one sample in a study of T-cell reconstitution after alpha-beta-depleted transplantation in children. TCRdb itself ran the PCR reads through MiXCR, one entry per CDR3 protein. Found here are around 400,000 distinct CDR3 sequences, roughly a tenth of them singletons; the top ten hold roughly 5%. Here the sequenced sample was PBMCs from the stem cell graft donor, taken from the stem cell graft. The receptors here all came from a human donor who donated a stem cell graft to a child with acute myeloid leukemia. Both conserved end residues are part of each CDR3. The D gene is left open where the match is weak.

14	TRBV5-1	TRBD1	CASSTGQPDEKLFF
16	TRBV20-1	TRBD2	CSARVASGREVETQYF
13	TRBV5-1	NA	CASSPGLFYEQYF
13	TRBV3-1	NA	CASSQDTIQPQHF
14	TRBV7-9	NA	CASSSTTSTDTQYF
15	TRBV4-1	NA	CASSQVDIAGNTIYF
11	TRBV20-1	NA	CSAPHRETQYF
12	TRBV29-1	NA	CSVGAASQPQHF
15	TRBV4-1	NA	CASSQDGLPADTQYF
13	TRBV7-2	NA	CASSFLGVETQYF
13	TRBV6-1	TRBD2	CASIGTSGGEQFF
14	TRBV20-1	TRBD2	CSSTGTRNYNEQFF
15	TRBV7-2	TRBD2	CASSLHSGSGYEQYF
18	TRBV25-1	TRBD2	CASSPPPSSGSLTDTQYF
16	TRBV10-3	TRBD2	CAISELAGGTTDTQYF
13	TRBV2	NA	CASSEEGTGELFF
13	TRBV7-6	NA	CASSLAPGSEQYF
15	TRBV29-1	NA	CSGIYGGAITGELFF
15	TRBV6-5	NA	CASSYSPSSDSPLHF
12	TRBV12-3/TRBV12-4	NA	CASREGGETQYF
14	TRBV29-1	NA	CSVVLSSGANGLTF
14	TRBV10-3	NA	CAISETDMNTEAFF
16	TRBV5-1	NA	CASSLVGTSRQETQYF
15	TRBV2	NA	CASSDASMINYGYTF
14	TRBV20-1	NA	CSARRQDGYNEQFF
15	TRBV12-3/TRBV12-4	TRBD1	CASSAGQGARFGYTF
13	TRBV7-2	NA	CASSPAVRETQYF
14	TRBV15	NA	CATSAPSRVWTQYF
13	TRBV15	NA	CATSKDSTDTQYF
13	TRBV4-1	NA	CASSQQPGDEQFF
15	TRBV20-1	NA	CSAQYPAGIQETQYF
16	TRBV29-1	NA	CSVESPEGQITDTQYF
15	TRBV29-1	TRBD1	CSVRSRGQGNTEAFF
14	TRBV5-1	NA	CASSLAEGEETQYF
16	TRBV7-2	NA	CASSLTGSRLEGGYTF
14	TRBV20-1	TRBD2	CSARLAGNTDTQYF